This TCR beta chain comes out of a study of identical twins. MiXCR was run by TCRdb on the 5' RACE reads, yielding one entry per CDR3 protein. The data contain approximately 300,000 distinct CDR3 sequences, nearly 9.5% of them singletons. This clonotype was counted a few times. Donors uniformly comprised healthy Caucasians. Another study also made use of these data, one on yellow fever vaccine responses in identical twins.

This TCR was recovered from a woman aged 18 to 35 in good health. The sample consisted of CD8+ T cells sorted from blood.

DNA of the CDR3: TGTGCCAGCACTGGAGACTACGAGCAGTACTTC. Translating gives CASTGDYEQYF. This sequence joins TRBV5-6 and TRBJ2-7; D is unclear. The CDR3 runs 11 residues. Germline V CDR1 and CDR2: SGHDT, YYEEEE. Trimming removed 6 bases from V and 3 bases from J, with 7 bases in between.